These 3 T cell receptor beta chains originate from one sample sequenced in a study of blood T cell repertoires in COVID-19. Measured with immunoSEQ multiplex PCR; TCRdb has only the in-frame clones, and not every one. The sample lists tens of thousands of clones, more than 65% occurring once. The specimen was peripheral blood. The receptors here all came from an elderly woman with active or convalescent COVID-19.

The chain combines TRBV3-1 (or the pseudogene TRBV3-2) with TRBJ2-7; 8 positions agree with TRBD1. The germline V gene has CDR1 LGHDT and CDR2 YNNKEL (reference sequence). The CDR3 is 14 amino acids. V dropped 2 bases and J dropped 3; count of bases not matched to a gene: 3. Written as DNA, the CDR3 is TGTGCCAGCAGCCAAACGGGACAGGACTACGAGCAGTACTTC. Protein product: CASSQTGQDYEQYF.

The chain carries TRBV7-2 and TRBJ1-3; the match to TRBD1 covers 7 bases. This CDR3 is built from 18 residues. After removal of 2 bases from V and 0 bases from J, the junction contained 10 bases not matched to a gene. Germline-derived CDR1 and CDR2 are SGHTA and FQGNSA. CDR3 sequence: CASSLQGGTGSSGNTIYF. The CDR3 nucleotides read TGTGCCAGCAGCTTACAGGGGGGTACAGGGTCCTCTGGAAACACCATATATTTT.

V is TRBV12-5 and J is TRBJ2-3; 7 positions agree with TRBD1. The CDR3 extends over 15 amino acids. Losses at the gene ends were 4 bases for V and 3 bases for J; bases not matched to a gene: 7. CDR1 is LGHNT, CDR2 FRNRAP, per germline. The CDR3 protein is CASGSGQVPTDTQYF. Written as DNA, the CDR3 is TGTGCTAGTGGTTCAGGACAGGTACCAACAGATACGCAGTATTTT.